The rows below give T cell receptor beta chains drawn from one sample of a study of post-analysis software for immune sequencing data. One entry per CDR3 protein results from TCRdb running MiXCR on the PCR reads. The repertoire includes roughly 800,000 distinct CDR3 sequences, approximately 57% of them detected once, and over 4% sits in the top ten. The sample comprised blood. These receptors originate from a girl between 5 and 17 years old with multiple sclerosis. Both conserved end residues are part of each CDR3. D genes are given only for firm matches. Clone size is shown for a subset of rows, as once, few, many or a class of expanded clone.

>NA|TRBV6-5|NA|TRBJ2-3
TGTGCCAGCATGCGGTGGCGCGCAGATACGCAGTATTTT
CASMRWRADTQYF
>NA|TRBV5-1|TRBD1|TRBJ2-3
TGCGCCAGCAGCCCCCGACAGGGTGGGTATACGCAGTATTTT
CASSPRQGGYTQYF
>NA|TRBV5-1|TRBD1|TRBJ2-1
TGCGCCAGCAGCCCCCGGACAGGGTACGGTTACAATGAGCAGTTCTTC
CASSPRTGYGYNEQFF
>NA|TRBV6-1|NA|TRBJ2-5
TGTGCCAGCAATGGGGAGACCCAGTACTTC
CASNGETQYF
>NA|TRBV20-1|NA|TRBJ2-5
TGCAGTGCAAATCGACAGTTTGGAGAGACCCAGTACTTC
CSANRQFGETQYF
>NA|TRBV7-8|TRBD1|TRBJ2-7
TGTGCCAGCAGCTTAAATACGGGACAGGGACACGAGCAGTACTTC
CASSLNTGQGHEQYF
>few|TRBV19|TRBD1|TRBJ2-1
TGTGCCAGTAGTATCACAGGGGGAGGATACAATGAGCAGTTCTTC
CASSITGGGYNEQFF
>NA|TRBV9|NA|TRBJ2-1
TGTGCCAGCAGCGCCGGACAGACGGGCGATGAGCAGTTCTTC
CASSAGQTGDEQFF
>NA|TRBV5-1|NA|TRBJ2-3
TGCGCCAGCAGCCCCCGGGCAGGGTGGGTAGATACGCAGTATTTT
CASSPRAGWVDTQYF
>NA|TRBV28|NA|TRBJ1-1
TGTGCCAGCAGTTTAATCGGCGGGGGTCCTGAAGCTTTCTTT
CASSLIGGGPEAFF
>NA|TRBV9|TRBD2|TRBJ2-3
TGTGCCAGCAGCGCCTTCTCAGCGGGAACGAGAGATACGCAGTATTTT
CASSAFSAGTRDTQYF
>NA|TRBV12-3/TRBV12-4|NA|TRBJ2-6
TGTGCCAGCATCGACCGGGGAAGCGGGGCCAACGTCCTGACTTTC
CASIDRGSGANVLTF
>NA|TRBV30|NA|TRBJ2-2
TGTGCCTGGAGCGTCAATTTAGACGGAGGGGAGCTGTTTTTT
CAWSVNLDGGELFF
>NA|TRBV14|TRBD1|TRBJ1-6
TGTGCCAGCAGCCCGGGACAGGACCATTCACCCCTCCACTTT
CASSPGQDHSPLHF
>once|TRBV10-3|NA|TRBJ2-5
TGTGCCATCAGTGAGTCTATGGTGGCCAGGGGCCAAGAGACCCAGTACTTC
CAISESMVARGQETQYF
>NA|TRBV10-3|TRBD1|TRBJ1-2
TGTGCCATCAGTGCGGGGACAGACTATGGCTACACCTTC
CAISAGTDYGYTF
>NA|TRBV5-6|NA|TRBJ2-7
TGTGCCAGCAGCTTGGAGGTAGCGGTCTCCTACGAGCAGTACTTC
CASSLEVAVSYEQYF
>NA|TRBV3-1|NA|TRBJ2-5
TGTGCCAGCAGCCCCCGCCGAGGATCGGGATTGACCCAGTACTTC
CASSPRRGSGLTQYF
>few|TRBV29-1|NA|TRBJ2-1
TGCAGCGTTGGTCTTAAAGAGCAGTTCTTC
CSVGLKEQFF
>few|TRBV20-1|NA|TRBJ1-1
TGCAGTGCTGCCAAGGGGCTGAACACTGAAGCTTTCTTT
CSAAKGLNTEAFF
>NA|TRBV29-1|NA|TRBJ1-2
TGCAGCGTTGTCGTGGACGTGCGGGGGGATTACTACACCTTC
CSVVVDVRGDYYTF
>few|TRBV20-1|TRBD2|TRBJ2-4
TGCAGTGCTACCTCTAGCGGGAGAGACATTCAGTACTTC
CSATSSGRDIQYF
>NA|TRBV5-1|NA|TRBJ2-7
TGCGCCAGCAGCTTGGCCTCAGGGCTTACCTACGAGCAGTACTTC
CASSLASGLTYEQYF
>NA|TRBV12-3/TRBV12-4|NA|TRBJ1-6
TGTGCCAGCAGGCGATGGGGGTCGGGGAATTCACCCCTCCACTTT
CASRRWGSGNSPLHF
>few|TRBV6-6|NA|TRBJ2-5
TGTGCCCCCCCGGTAAGGGGGAAGACCGAGGGTACGCAGTACTTC
CAPPVRGKTEGTQYF
>NA|TRBV29-1|NA|TRBJ1-1
TGCAGCGTGGGGGGCGGGACGCCGAACACTGAAGCTTTCTTT
CSVGGGTPNTEAFF
>NA|TRBV4-2|NA|TRBJ2-1
TGTGCCAGCAGCTCCGGGACCCACCGCGAGGAAGAGTTCTTC
CASSSGTHREEEFF
>few|TRBV12-3/TRBV12-4|TRBD2|TRBJ2-7
TGTGCCAGCAGTTTAGTCCCATTACTAGCGGGAGGGCCCCACGAGCAGTACTTC
CASSLVPLLAGGPHEQYF
>NA|TRBV7-6|NA|TRBJ2-5
TGTGCCAGCAGCTGGTCCTTAATGGGGAGAGAGACCCAGTACTTC
CASSWSLMGRETQYF
>NA|TRBV28|TRBD2|TRBJ2-1
TGTGCCAGCAGCCCCCTAGCGGGAGGCGCGTCCGGCTCCTACAATGAGCAGTTCTTC
CASSPLAGGASGSYNEQFF
>NA|TRBV7-9|NA|TRBJ2-1
TGTGCCAGCAGCGTATTTAGTGGGATCTCCTACAATGAGCAGTTCTTC
CASSVFSGISYNEQFF
>few|TRBV18|NA|TRBJ2-7
TGTGCCAGCTCGGCTCAGGGGGGAACTGAGCAGTACTTC
CASSAQGGTEQYF
>NA|TRBV5-6|NA|TRBJ2-7
TGTGCCAGCAGCATGGAAGTCGCGAGTGAGCAGTACTTC
CASSMEVASEQYF
>few|TRBV4-2|NA|TRBJ2-3
TGTGCCAGCAGCCAACGTGGGACTAGCACAGATACGCAGTATTTT
CASSQRGTSTDTQYF
>NA|TRBV7-2|TRBD2|TRBJ2-5
TGTGCCAGCAGCTTTAGGTCGGGGGGAGCTGAGACCCAGTACTTC
CASSFRSGGAETQYF
>few|TRBV5-1|TRBD1|TRBJ1-4
TGCGCCAGCAGCTTCCACAGGGGGACTAATGAAAAACTGTTTTTT
CASSFHRGTNEKLFF
>NA|TRBV12-3/TRBV12-4|TRBD1|TRBJ2-3
TGTGCCAGCAGACACAGGGGGCTCCAAAGCACAGATACGCAGTATTTT
CASRHRGLQSTDTQYF
>NA|TRBV20-1|NA|TRBJ2-1
TGCAGTGCTAGTGAAAGTGACTATGAGCAGTTCTTC
CSASESDYEQFF
>NA|TRBV7-3|NA|TRBJ2-3
TGTGCCAGCAGCTTAGGTACAGGCCCCACAGATACGCAGTATTTT
CASSLGTGPTDTQYF
>NA|TRBV27|NA|TRBJ2-1
TGTGCCAGCAGTTTAGGTGGAAATGGGCAGTTCTTC
CASSLGGNGQFF
>NA|TRBV29-1|TRBD2|TRBJ2-3
TGCAGCGTTGACGGCCGCGGGAGGGCCGGGTCGGCAGATACGCAGTATTTT
CSVDGRGRAGSADTQYF
>NA|TRBV15|NA|TRBJ1-1
TGTGCCACCAGCAGAGATCAAGGGGGCACTGAAGCTTTCTTT
CATSRDQGGTEAFF
>NA|TRBV18|TRBD1|TRBJ2-5
TGTGCCACCCAGGGGGCGCGGCAAGAGACCCAGTACTTC
CATQGARQETQYF
>NA|TRBV7-2|NA|TRBJ2-7
TGTGCCAGCAGAAACGGGGGCGGTTACGAGCAGTACTTC
CASRNGGGYEQYF
>few|TRBV3-1|TRBD2|TRBJ2-5
TGTGCCAGCAGCCAAGATTTCACTAGCGCTCAAGAGACCCAGTACTTC
CASSQDFTSAQETQYF